This paragraph covers one T cell receptor beta chain sequence. Its matching antigen is unknown. The data belong to a study of T cell responses to AZD1222 COVID-19 vaccine. Across the study: Second-dose timings of about 4 or about 12 weeks were pooled.

The study, taken as a whole, reports: Just five to seven AZD1222 recipients tested seropositive at baseline. Females made up more of the donors, who were largely white British, and clonal diversity may have come out too low.

Assay: immunoSEQ multiplex PCR; the TCRdb copy retains only in-frame clones and omits some. This table has just over 150,000 clones, 90% appearing once. J was trimmed by 6 bases and V by 5 bases; bases with no gene match: 19. This CDR3 has 17 amino acids. The germline CDR1 and CDR2 sequences are MDHEN and SYDVKM. Specimen: peripheral blood, collected on day 0 of AZD1222 vaccination. This TCR came from an adult in good health. V and J are TRBV28 and TRBJ2-7, with 7 nucleotides matching TRBD2. DNA for the CDR3: TGTGCCAGCAGTCTCCTATTCGGGGAGGGTCGTGAGGGCGAGCAGTACTTC. Protein: CASSLLFGEGREGEQYF. Supplemented by reference TRBV28 and TRBJ2-7, the full variable domain reads DVKVTQSSRYLVKRTGEKVFLECVQDMDHENMFWYRQDPGLGLRLIYFSYDVKMKEKGDIPEGYSVSREKKERFSLILESASTNQTSMYLCASSLLFGEGREGEQYFGPGTRLTVT.